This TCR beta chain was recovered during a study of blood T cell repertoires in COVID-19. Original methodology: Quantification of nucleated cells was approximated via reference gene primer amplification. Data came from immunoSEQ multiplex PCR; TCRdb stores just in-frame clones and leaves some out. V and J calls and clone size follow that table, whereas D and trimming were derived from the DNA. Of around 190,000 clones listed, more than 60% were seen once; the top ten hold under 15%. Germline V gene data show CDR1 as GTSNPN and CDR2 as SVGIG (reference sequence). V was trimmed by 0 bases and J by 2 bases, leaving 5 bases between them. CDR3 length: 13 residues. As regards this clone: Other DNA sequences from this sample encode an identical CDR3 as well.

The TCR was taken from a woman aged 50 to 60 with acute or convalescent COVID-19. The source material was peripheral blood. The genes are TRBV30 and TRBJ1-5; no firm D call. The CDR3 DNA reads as TGTGCCTGGAGTGTACGGGGCAATCAGCCCCAGCATTTT. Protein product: CAWSVRGNQPQHF.